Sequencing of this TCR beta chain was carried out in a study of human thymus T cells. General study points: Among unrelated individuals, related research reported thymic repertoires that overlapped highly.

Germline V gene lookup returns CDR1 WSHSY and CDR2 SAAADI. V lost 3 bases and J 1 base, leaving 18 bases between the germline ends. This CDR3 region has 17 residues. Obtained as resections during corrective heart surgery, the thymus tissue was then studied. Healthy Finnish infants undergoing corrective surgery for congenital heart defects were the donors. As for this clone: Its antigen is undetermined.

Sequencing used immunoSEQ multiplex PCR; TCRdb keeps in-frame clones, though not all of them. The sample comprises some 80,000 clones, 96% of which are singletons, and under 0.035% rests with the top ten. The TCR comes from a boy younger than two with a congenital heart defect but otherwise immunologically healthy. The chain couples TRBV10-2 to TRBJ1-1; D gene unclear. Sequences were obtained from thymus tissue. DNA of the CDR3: TGCGCCAGCAGTGAAGTTTCGCTTGGGGTGGGGAACACTGAAGCTTTCTTT. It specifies CASSEVSLGVGNTEAFF.